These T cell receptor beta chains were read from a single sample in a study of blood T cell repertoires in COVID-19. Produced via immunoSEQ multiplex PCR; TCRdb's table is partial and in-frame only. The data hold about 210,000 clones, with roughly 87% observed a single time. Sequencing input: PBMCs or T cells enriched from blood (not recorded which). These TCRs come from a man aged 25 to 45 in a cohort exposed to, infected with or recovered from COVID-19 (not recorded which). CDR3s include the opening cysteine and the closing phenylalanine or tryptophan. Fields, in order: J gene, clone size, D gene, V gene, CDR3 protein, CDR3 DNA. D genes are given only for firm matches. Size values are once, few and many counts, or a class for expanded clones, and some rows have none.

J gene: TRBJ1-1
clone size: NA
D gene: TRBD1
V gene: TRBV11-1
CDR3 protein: CASSLRQGKNAFF
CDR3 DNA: TGTGCCAGCAGCTTACGACAGGGAAAGAATGCTTTCTTT

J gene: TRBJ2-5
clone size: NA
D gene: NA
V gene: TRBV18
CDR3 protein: CASSPPVLETQYF
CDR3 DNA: TGTGCCAGCTCCCCCCCTGTTCTAGAGACCCAGTACTTC

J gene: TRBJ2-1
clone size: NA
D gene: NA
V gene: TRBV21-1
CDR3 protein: CASSSQRIWLASGITYNEQFF
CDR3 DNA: TGTGCCAGCAGCTCACAAAGAATATGGCTGGCTAGCGGAATTACCTACAATGAGCAGTTCTTC

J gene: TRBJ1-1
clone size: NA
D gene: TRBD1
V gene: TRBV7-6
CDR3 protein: CASSSGQPNTEAFF
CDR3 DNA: TGTGCCAGCAGCTCGGGACAGCCGAACACTGAAGCTTTCTTT

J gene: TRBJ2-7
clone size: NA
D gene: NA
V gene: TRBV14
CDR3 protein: CASSPTLGPYEQYF
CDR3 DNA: TGTGCCAGCAGCCCGACCCTGGGGCCCTACGAGCAGTACTTC

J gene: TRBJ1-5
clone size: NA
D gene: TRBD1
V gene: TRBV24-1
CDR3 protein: CATSDQTGSQGPQHF
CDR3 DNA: TGTGCCACCAGTGATCAGACAGGGTCCCAAGGACCCCAGCATTTT

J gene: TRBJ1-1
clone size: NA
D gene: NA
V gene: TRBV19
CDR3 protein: CASRPSAGSVTEAFF
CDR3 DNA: TGTGCCAGTAGGCCATCGGCAGGGTCGGTCACTGAAGCTTTCTTT

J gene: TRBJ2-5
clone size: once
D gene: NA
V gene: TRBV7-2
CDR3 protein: CASRRQGQETQYF
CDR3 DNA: TGTGCCAGCAGGCGCCAGGGGCAAGAGACCCAGTACTTC

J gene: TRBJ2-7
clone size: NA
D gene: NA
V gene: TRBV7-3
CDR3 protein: CASSLKGGYEQYF
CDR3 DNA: TGTGCCAGCAGCCTAAAAGGGGGTTACGAGCAGTACTTC

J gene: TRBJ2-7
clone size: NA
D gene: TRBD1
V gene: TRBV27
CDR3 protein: CASSYWDRDREQYF
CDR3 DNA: TGTGCCAGCAGTTATTGGGACAGGGATCGCGAGCAGTACTTC

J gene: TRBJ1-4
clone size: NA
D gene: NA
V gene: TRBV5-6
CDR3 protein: CASSENSPNEKLFF
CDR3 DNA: TGTGCCAGCAGCGAGAATTCCCCTAATGAAAAACTGTTTTTT

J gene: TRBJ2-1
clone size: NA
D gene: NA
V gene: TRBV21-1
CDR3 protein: CASSRRGQGSYNEQFF
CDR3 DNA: TGTGCCAGCAGCAGGAGGGGGCAGGGGTCCTACAATGAGCAGTTCTTC

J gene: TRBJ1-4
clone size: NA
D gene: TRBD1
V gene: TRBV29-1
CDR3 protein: CSVDPGQGREKLFF
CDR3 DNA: TGCAGCGTCGACCCGGGACAGGGTAGGGAAAAACTGTTTTTT

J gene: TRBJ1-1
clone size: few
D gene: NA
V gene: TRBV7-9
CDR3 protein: CASSFAGDTEAFF
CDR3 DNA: TGTGCCAGCAGCTTTGCAGGGGACACTGAAGCTTTCTTT

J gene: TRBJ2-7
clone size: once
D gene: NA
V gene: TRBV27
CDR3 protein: CASSPNGRGDYEQYF
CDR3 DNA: TGTGCCAGCAGTCCCAACGGCCGGGGTGACTACGAGCAGTACTTC

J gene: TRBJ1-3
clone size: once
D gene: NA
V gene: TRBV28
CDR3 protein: CASSFRQLPGNTIYF
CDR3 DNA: TGTGCCAGCAGTTTTCGACAGTTACCAGGAAACACCATATATTTT

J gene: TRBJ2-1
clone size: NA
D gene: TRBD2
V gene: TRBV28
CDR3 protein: CASSLLAGLHNEQFF
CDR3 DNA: TGTGCCAGCAGTTTGCTAGCGGGGCTACACAATGAGCAGTTCTTC